This T cell receptor (beta chain) appears in the sequencing data of a study of T cell repertoires in cytomegalovirus infection. Background on the study: From public TCR beta signatures came an indication of both CMV infection and matching HLA type.

Study findings and constraints: In two of eight donors, the top clonotype was HLA-C-restricted CMV-specific. The cumulative frequency of public TCR beta families identified carriers of CMV plus the relevant HLA.

Using its own MiXCR run on the reads, TCRdb lists one record per CDR3 protein. The sample contains about 330,000 distinct CDR3 sequences, over 7.5% of which appear only once. The sample holds a few counts of this clonotype. The antigen remains unidentified. This CDR3 spans 11 amino acids. Per germline, CDR1 MNHNY and CDR2 SVGAGI (reference sequence). V was shortened by 5 bases and J by 5 bases, with 6 bases between the two germline ends. The receptor was derived from a human donor in good health (CMV status not recorded). Some clones in this sample may be carry-over from other donors' samples. The V gene is TRBV6-6, the J gene TRBJ1-1; unclear D gene. Input material: PBMCs. The CDR3, as DNA: TGTGCCAGCAGTGAGGTGACTGAAGCTTTCTTT. As protein: CASSEVTEAFF.